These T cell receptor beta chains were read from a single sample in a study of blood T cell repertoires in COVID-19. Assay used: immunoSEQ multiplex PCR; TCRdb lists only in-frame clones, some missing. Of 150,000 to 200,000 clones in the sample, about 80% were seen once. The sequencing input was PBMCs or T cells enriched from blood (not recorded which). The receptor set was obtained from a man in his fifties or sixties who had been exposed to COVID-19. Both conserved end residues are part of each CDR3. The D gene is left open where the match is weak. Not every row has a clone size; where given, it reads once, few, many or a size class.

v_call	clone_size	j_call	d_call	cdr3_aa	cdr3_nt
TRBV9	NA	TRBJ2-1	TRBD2	CASSVAPTSGSLSYNEQFF	TGTGCCAGCAGCGTAGCTCCCACTAGCGGGAGTTTGTCCTACAATGAGCAGTTCTTC
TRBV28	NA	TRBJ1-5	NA	CASSHGRGFANQPQHF	TGTGCCAGCAGTCATGGGCGTGGCTTTGCGAATCAGCCCCAGCATTTT
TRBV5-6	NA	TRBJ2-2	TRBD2	CASSPPRGGLAGELFF	TGTGCCAGCAGCCCACCACGGGGGGGGTTAGCCGGGGAGCTGTTTTTT
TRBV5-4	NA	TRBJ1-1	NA	CASSLVGGMNTEAFF	TGTGCCAGCTCCCTGGTGGGGGGGATGAACACTGAAGCTTTCTTT
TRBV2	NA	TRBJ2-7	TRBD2	CASSGGTSGLSYEQYF	TGTGCCAGCAGTGGAGGGACTAGCGGACTCTCCTACGAGCAGTACTTC
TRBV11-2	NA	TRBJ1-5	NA	CASSWGDYGNQPQHF	TGTGCCAGCAGCTGGGGGGACTACGGCAATCAGCCCCAGCATTTT
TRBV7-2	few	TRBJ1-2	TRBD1	CASSSTGSPNYGYTF	TGTGCCAGCAGCTCGACAGGGTCCCCAAACTATGGCTACACCTTC
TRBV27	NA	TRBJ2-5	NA	CASSPPGGTGSTQYF	TGTGCCAGCAGCCCTCCGGGGGGGACAGGGTCGACCCAGTACTTC
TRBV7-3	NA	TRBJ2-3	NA	CASSHGNSGTDTQYF	TGTGCCAGCAGCCACGGGAATAGCGGCACAGATACGCAGTATTTT
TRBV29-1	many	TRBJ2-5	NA	CSVIRSQETQYF	TGCAGCGTTATCAGGTCCCAAGAGACCCAGTACTTC
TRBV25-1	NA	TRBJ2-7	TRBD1	CASSPTGREQYF	TGTGCCAGCAGCCCGACAGGGCGGGAGCAGTACTTC
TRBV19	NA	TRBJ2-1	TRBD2	CASSASGSRGEQFF	TGTGCCAGTAGTGCCAGCGGGAGTCGGGGCGAGCAGTTCTTC
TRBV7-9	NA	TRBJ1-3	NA	CASSLDGSSSGNTIYF	TGTGCCAGCAGCTTAGACGGGTCGAGCTCTGGAAACACCATATATTTT
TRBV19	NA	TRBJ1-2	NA	CASSIVRGTLDYGYTF	TGTGCCAGTAGTATAGTCAGGGGAACTCTAGACTATGGCTACACCTTC
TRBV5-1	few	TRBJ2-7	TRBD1	CASSLGTTGGSMAEQYF	TGCGCCAGCAGCTTGGGTACAACAGGGGGTAGTATGGCCGAGCAGTACTTC
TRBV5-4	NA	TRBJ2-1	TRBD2	CASSGAGGEQFF	TGTGCCAGCAGCGGGGCGGGAGGTGAGCAGTTCTTC
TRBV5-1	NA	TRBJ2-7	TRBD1	CASSLTGVSYEQYF	TGCGCCAGCAGCTTAACAGGGGTTAGCTACGAGCAGTACTTC
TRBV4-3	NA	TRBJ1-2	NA	CASSQGAVEDYGYTF	TGCGCCAGCAGCCAAGGTGCGGTCGAGGACTATGGCTACACCTTC
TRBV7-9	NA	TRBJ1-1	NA	CASTSTGNTEAFF	TGTGCCAGTACTTCGACAGGGAACACTGAAGCTTTCTTT
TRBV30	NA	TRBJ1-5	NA	CAWSVTGGSQPQHF	TGTGCCTGGAGTGTAACGGGGGGGAGCCAGCCCCAGCATTTT
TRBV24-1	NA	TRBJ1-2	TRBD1	CATSDSGAGGGYTF	TGTGCCACCAGTGACAGTGGAGCAGGGGGTGGCTACACCTTC
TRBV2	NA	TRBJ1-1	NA	CASKKEGTIVAEAFF	TGTGCCAGCAAAAAAGAGGGCACCATAGTCGCTGAAGCTTTCTTT